The 28 T cell receptor beta chains reported below all come from one sample, sequenced in a study of molecular identifiers for immune sequencing clone quantification. One entry per CDR3 protein, called by TCRdb with MiXCR from the PCR reads. The table lists a few hundred thousand distinct CDR3 sequences, approximately 25% of them singletons. The sample taken for sequencing was naive CD8+ T cells from blood, with Jurkat cell RNA spiked in. Described subset: FACS-sorted CD8+CD4-CCR7+CD45RA+ naive T cells. All receptors come from a human donor in good health. Some libraries in this study had Jurkat cell RNA spiked in.

Details on this clonotype: A much larger clonotype is one base distant, so this may be a read error. The chain links TRBV4-1 to TRBJ1-1, with TRBD1 matching 7 bases. This CDR3 is built from 12 residues. Germline values: CDR1 MGHRA, CDR2 YSYEKL. As DNA, the CDR3 is TGCGCCAGCAGCCACACCGGGACAGAGTCGCCCTTT. It yields the protein CASSHTGTESPF.

This chain joins TRBV12-3 or TRBV12-4 and TRBJ2-7; D is uncertain. This CDR3 has 13 residues. Trimming shortened V by 0 bases and J by 9 bases, and 12 bases separated the two germline ends. The CDR3 bases are TGTGCCAGCAGTTTAGCTCTCTCCAACGGGCAGTACTTC. Its translation is CASSLALSNGQYF.

This clonotype was counted between two and nine times. V and J are TRBV19 and TRBJ2-6, with D uncertain. The V end was cut by 3 bases, the J end by 4 bases, with 7 bases between. Germline assignment: CDR1 LNHDA and CDR2 SQIVND (reference sequence). This CDR3 comprises 14 residues. CDR3 residues: CASSMDGGANVLTF. The CDR3, as DNA: TGTGCCAGTAGTATGGACGGCGGGGCCAACGTCCTGACTTTC. The complete variable domain, with remaining parts taken from reference TRBV19 and TRBJ2-6, reads DGGITQSPKYLFRKEGQNVTLSCEQNLNHDAMYWYRQDPGQGLRLIYYSQIVNDFQKGDIAEGYSVSREKKESFPLTVTSAQKNPTAFYLCASSMDGGANVLTFGAGSRLTVL.

Turning to this clonotype: It may be a read error: a sequence one base away is much more abundant. The DNA for the CDR3 is TGTGCCAGCAGCGCCAGGATATACACTGAAGCTTTCTTT. It specifies CASSARIYTEAFF. The genes are TRBV5-3 and TRBJ1-1; D uncertain. TRBV5-3 is known as an ORF, though its function is uncertain. The V gene lost 8 bases and the J gene lost 3 bases, with 14 bases spanning the gap. The length of the CDR3 is 13 residues.

This clonotype has a handful of counts. V and J are TRBV6-5 and TRBJ1-5; D unclear. This CDR3 is built from 13 residues. Germline values: CDR1 MNHEY, CDR2 SVGAGI. V lost 6 bases to trimming and J lost 5 bases, with 11 bases between them. The CDR3 loop is CASSSRLDQPQHF. CDR3 nucleotide sequence: TGTGCCAGCAGCTCCAGGCTCGATCAGCCCCAGCATTTT.

This clonotype showed up just a few times. V and J are TRBV7-9 and TRBJ2-2; D is unresolved. This CDR3 comprises 11 residues. Looked up from germline, CDR1 is SEHNR and CDR2 is FQNEAQ (reference sequence). The germline V and J ends were trimmed by 2 bases and 8 bases, with 3 bases remaining between them. The CDR3 loop reads CASSLQGELFF. DNA of the CDR3: TGTGCCAGCAGCTTACAGGGGGAGCTGTTTTTT.

Regarding this clonotype: Relative to the germline gene, one junction end is altered; a read error may explain this. J is TRBJ2-5 and V is TRBV7-9, with no clear D. The V gene's germline CDR1 is SEHNR and CDR2 FQNEAQ (reference sequence). This CDR3 contains 15 residues. This CDR3 reads CASSFGPGLQATQYF. DNA for the CDR3: TGTGCCAGCAGCTTCGGGCCCGGGCTACAAGCGACCCAGTACTTC.

The chain is built from TRBV15 and TRBJ1-1; D is possibly TRBD1 (6 bases). This CDR3 is 12 amino acids long. CDR1 LNHNV and CDR2 YYDKDF come from the germline V gene (reference sequence). V shed 1 base and J shed 7 bases, with 7 bases lying between them. The CDR3 nucleotides are TGTGCCACCAGCAGAGGAGGGGGTGAAGCTTTCTTT. It specifies CATSRGGGEAFF.

As concerns this clonotype: A read error may be the cause here, since a much bigger clone is one base away. This chain uses TRBV4-3 with TRBJ1-6; the D gene is possibly TRBD1 (5 bases). Germline assignment: CDR1 LGHNA and CDR2 YSLEER. CDR3 length: 15 amino acids. This chain's CDR3 is CASSQDSGNNSPLRF. DNA for the CDR3: TGCGCCAGCAGCCAAGATTCAGGGAATAATTCACCCCTCCGCTTT.

This clonotype has just a few counts. The V and J genes are TRBV6-2 or TRBV6-3 and TRBJ2-1, with TRBD2 identical over 9 bases. Trimming at V came to 5 bases and at J to 3 bases, leaving 8 bases not matched to a gene. CDR3 size: 16 residues. CDR1 is MNHEY and CDR2 is SVGEGT in the germline V gene. CDR3 loop: CASSPLSGRHYNEQFF. CDR3 nucleotides: TGTGCCAGCAGTCCTCTTAGCGGGAGACACTACAATGAGCAGTTCTTC.

The chain recombines TRBV13 with TRBJ2-7; 7 nucleotides line up with TRBD1. With 4 bases clipped from V and 2 bases from J, the junction kept 8 bases outside the gene matches. This CDR3 region has 15 residues. Germline V gene lookup returns CDR1 PRHDT and CDR2 FYEKMQ (reference sequence). CDR3: CASSSRRTGTYEQYF. The DNA of the CDR3 is TGTGCCAGCAGCTCCCGCCGGACAGGTACCTACGAGCAGTACTTC.

This clonotype was seen a handful of times. The CDR3 loop is CASSLFGTDRNEKLFF. Written as DNA, the CDR3 is TGTGCCAGCAGCTTATTTGGGACAGATAGAAATGAAAAACTGTTTTTT. The rearrangement links TRBV11-2 to TRBJ1-4, with 7 bases lining up with TRBD1. This CDR3 has 16 amino acids. CDR1 is SGHAT, CDR2 FQNNGV, per germline. Trimming at V came to 2 bases and at J to 5 bases, leaving 8 bases not matched to a gene. Based on the CDR3 plus reference TRBV11-2 and TRBJ1-4, the full variable domain is EAGVAQSPRYKIIEKRQSVAFWCNPISGHATLYWYQQILGQGPKLLIQFQNNGVVDDSQLPKDRFSAERLKGVDSTLKIQPAKLEDSAVYLCASSLFGTDRNEKLFFGSGTQLSVL.

This clonotype has a count of ten or more. V and J are TRBV12-3 or TRBV12-4 and TRBJ2-5; 9 bases match TRBD2. This CDR3 is built from 15 residues. The junction had 4 bases not matched to a gene; V was cut back by 4 bases and J by 1 base. The CDR3 spells CASSSSGGSQETQYF. The CDR3 nucleotides are TGTGCCAGCAGTTCAAGCGGGGGGAGCCAAGAGACCCAGTACTTC.

This clonotype appeared many times. The V gene is TRBV19, the J gene TRBJ1-2, with D perhaps TRBD1 (5 bases). The V and J ends lost 7 bases and 2 bases respectively, with 8 bases between them. This CDR3 has 12 residues. Germline V gene data show CDR1 as LNHDA and CDR2 as SQIVND (reference sequence). The CDR3 DNA is TGTGCCAGTAATCCAGGGAACTATGGCTACACCTTC. Residues: CASNPGNYGYTF.

The CDR3: CAWSPPTSDSFGSSGNTIYF. The DNA of the CDR3 is TGTGCCTGGAGTCCGCCGACATCTGACAGCTTCGGTAGCTCTGGAAACACCATATATTTT. This sequence joins TRBV30 and TRBJ1-3; TRBD1 might be the D (5 bases). This CDR3 is built from 20 residues. V was trimmed by 2 bases and J by 0 bases, leaving 26 bases between them. Germline V lookup: CDR1 GTSNPN, CDR2 SVGIG (reference sequence).

The chain recombines TRBV24-1 with TRBJ2-7; TRBD1 might be the D (6 bases). Trimming pared 8 bases from V and 2 bases from J, leaving 21 bases between. CDR1 and CDR2 from the germline V gene are KGHDR and SFDVKD. The CDR3 has 16 amino acids. The CDR3 coding sequence is TGTGCCACCACCGGAGTCAGGGACATAATACCCTACGAGCAGTACTTC. Residues: CATTGVRDIIPYEQYF.

Of note for this clonotype: A clone one base away is much larger, so this may be a read error. The chain joins TRBV7-2 to TRBJ2-3; the match to TRBD2 covers 12 bases. Germline-derived CDR1 and CDR2 are SGHTA and FQGNSA. CDR3 size: 16 residues. The CDR3: CASSLLAGGPADTQNF. In DNA form, the CDR3 reads TGTGCCAGCAGCTTACTAGCGGGGGGGCCGGCAGATACGCAGAATTTT.

This clonotype has more than one count but fewer than ten. This chain uses TRBV19 with TRBJ2-3; 8 nucleotides align to TRBD1. CDR1 LNHDA and CDR2 SQIVND come from the germline V gene (reference sequence). The V and J ends lost 6 bases and 3 bases, in that order; junction bases with no gene match: 8. The length of the CDR3 is 15 residues. The CDR3 sequence: CASRGQGRGTDTQYF. The DNA for the CDR3 is TGTGCCAGTAGAGGACAGGGTAGGGGTACAGATACGCAGTATTTT.

The chain is built from TRBV4-1 and TRBJ1-3; D call uncertain. The germline V and J ends were trimmed by 0 bases and 0 bases, with 12 bases remaining between them. The CDR3 is 17 residues long. Germline loops: CDR1 MGHRA, CDR2 YSYEKL. CDR3 amino acids: CASSQEQQVSSGNTIYF. DNA for the CDR3: TGCGCCAGCAGCCAAGAGCAGCAGGTCAGCTCTGGAAACACCATATATTTT.

Points on this clonotype: An end of the junction differs from the germline gene, which may be a read error. V gene TRBV9 combines with J gene TRBJ2-3; D gene uncertain. The CDR3 runs 15 residues. Germline values: CDR1 SGDLS, CDR2 YYNGEE. In DNA, the CDR3 is TGTGCCAGCAGCGTAGCGAGGAGAAGCACAGATACGCGGTATTTT. Its protein is CASSVARRSTDTRYF.

V is TRBV7-8 and J is TRBJ2-3; 7 nucleotides agree with TRBD2. The V and J ends lost 5 bases and 1 base, in that order; junction bases with no gene match: 15. Germline V CDR1 and CDR2: SGHVS, FQNEAQ. The CDR3 loop spans 18 amino acids. DNA of the CDR3: TGTGCCAGCAGCCCGTCGGAAGATAGTGCGGGGGGCACAGATACGCAGTATTTT. Translation: CASSPSEDSAGGTDTQYF.

The sample holds many counts of this clonotype. This chain links TRBV24-1 with TRBJ2-1; TRBD2 matches at 12 bases. Germline assignment: CDR1 KGHDR and CDR2 SFDVKD. Trimming at V came to 6 bases and at J to 14 bases, leaving 4 bases not matched to a gene. The CDR3 length is 12 residues. CDR3 region: CATSWTSGEKFF. CDR3 nucleotides: TGTGCCACCAGTTGGACTAGCGGGGAGAAGTTCTTC.

CDR3 sequence reads: CASSVAWEFSNQPQHF. Here the CDR3 DNA reads TGTGCCAGCAGTGTAGCCTGGGAATTTAGCAATCAGCCCCAGCATTTT. The gene calls are TRBV6-1 and TRBJ1-5; no reliable D call. The V and J ends lost 4 bases and 0 bases respectively, with 13 bases between them. This CDR3 is 16 amino acids long. The germline gives CDR1 MNHNS, CDR2 SASEGT.

This chain links TRBV6-5 with TRBJ1-1, with D uncertain. The CDR3 consists of 14 residues. Trimming shortened V by 0 bases and J by 1 base, and 6 bases separated the two germline ends. Germline assignment: CDR1 MNHEY and CDR2 SVGAGI. The CDR3 reads CASSYSIANTEAFF. CDR3 DNA sequence: TGTGCCAGCAGTTACTCGATTGCGAACACTGAAGCTTTCTTT.

The rearrangement joins TRBV13 to TRBJ2-3; tentative D call: TRBD1 (5 bases). This CDR3 contains 15 residues. Trimming pared 1 base from V and 0 bases from J, leaving 8 bases between. Germline assignment: CDR1 PRHDT and CDR2 FYEKMQ (reference sequence). CDR3 coding DNA: TGTGCCAGCAGCTTAGAAAGGGGAAGCACAGATACGCAGTATTTT. This encodes CASSLERGSTDTQYF. Looking up the rest from reference TRBV13 and TRBJ2-3 gives the full variable domain: AAGVIQSPRHLIKEKRETATLKCYPIPRHDTVYWYQQGPGQDPQFLISFYEKMQSDKGSIPDRFSAQQFSDYHSELNMSSLELGDSALYFCASSLERGSTDTQYFGPGTRLTVL.

This clonotype showed up just a few times. This sequence joins TRBV7-9 and TRBJ1-5; D is unresolved. Germline CDR1 reads SEHNR; CDR2 reads FQNEAQ (reference sequence). Deletions cut 5 bases from V and 7 bases from J, with 9 bases between. The CDR3 is 12 residues long. In DNA, the CDR3 is TGTGCCAGCAGCCGGGGAGGGCAGCCCCAGCATTTT. As protein: CASSRGGQPQHF.

Comments on this clonotype: This sequence may be a read error, since a much larger clone differs from it by one base. CDR3 protein: CSTSWYGSGYHTDTQYF. The CDR3 nucleotides read TGCAGTACTAGTTGGTACGGTAGCGGGTACCACACAGATACGCAGTATTTT. The V gene is TRBV20-1, the J gene TRBJ2-3; 7 bases match TRBD2. Germline V gene sequence: CDR1 DFQATT, CDR2 SNEGSKA (reference sequence). This CDR3 spans 17 amino acids.

At least ten counts were recorded for this clonotype. This chain joins TRBV11-2 and TRBJ2-7, with 9 positions matching TRBD1. Germline lookup yields CDR1 SGHAT and CDR2 FQNNGV. J lost 7 bases, V lost 5 bases, and 12 bases had no gene match. The CDR3 contains 15 residues. The CDR3 DNA follows: TGTGCCAGCAGCCCCGCCAACAGGGGGCAGTGGGAGCAGTACTTC. Translation: CASSPANRGQWEQYF.